The 19 T cell receptor beta chains below all came from one sample that was sequenced in a study of blood T cell repertoires in COVID-19. Some clones are missing from TCRdb's copy, which holds only in-frame ones; the method was immunoSEQ multiplex PCR. This sample carries 80,000 to 95,000 clones, approximately 88% of them seen once, and the ten largest clones take about 3.3%. Sequenced input: peripheral blood. These receptors were collected from a woman aged 65 to 85 with acute or convalescent COVID-19.

This sequence joins TRBV7-9 and TRBJ2-2, with TRBD1 matching over 9 bases. The CDR3 covers 17 residues. Germline-derived CDR1 and CDR2 are SEHNR and FQNEAQ (reference sequence). V trimming: 7 bases; J trimming: 6 bases; junction bases outside the gene matches: 15. The CDR3 region has the DNA TGTGCCAGCACCATACTCAGCGGGGACAGGGCATCCGGGGAGCTGTTTTTT. The encoded protein is CASTILSGDRASGELFF.

The chain recombines TRBV6-2 or TRBV6-3 with TRBJ1-1; 7 bases map to TRBD1. Per germline, CDR1 MNHEY and CDR2 SVGEGT. Trimming at V came to 6 bases and at J to 1 base, leaving 17 bases not matched to a gene. The CDR3 is 18 residues long. CDR3 sequence (DNA): TGTGCCAGCAGCTTACCATATACATTGGGACAGCGGAACACTGAAGCTTTCTTT. Its protein product is CASSLPYTLGQRNTEAFF.

The chain is built from TRBV7-2 and TRBJ2-7; no firm D call. This CDR3 comprises 11 residues. V shed 2 bases and J shed 3 bases, with 2 bases lying between them. In germline, CDR1 is SGHTA, CDR2 FQGNSA. The CDR3 loop is CASSLLYEQYF. The CDR3 coding sequence is TGTGCCAGCAGCTTACTCTACGAGCAGTACTTC.

This clone was picked up a small number of times. This chain uses TRBV5-6 with TRBJ1-2; D call uncertain. V was pared by 4 bases and J by 8 bases, with 18 bases between. Germline CDR1 SGHDT, CDR2 YYEEEE. The CDR3 is 14 amino acids. The CDR3 DNA is TGTGCCAGCAGCCCCGATGAGAGGCGGGGAGGCTACACCTTC. Translation: CASSPDERRGGYTF.

This clone came up once. V is TRBV30 and J is TRBJ1-5; D unresolved. The V and J ends lost 2 bases and 4 bases respectively, with 9 bases between them. Germline values: CDR1 GTSNPN, CDR2 SVGIG (reference sequence). The CDR3 contains 13 residues. The CDR3 is CAWSREGNQPQHF. The DNA of the CDR3 is TGTGCCTGGAGTAGGGAGGGAAATCAGCCCCAGCATTTT.

This clone has just a few counts. The chain has TRBV14 and TRBJ2-5; tentative D call: TRBD1 (5 bases). CDR1 is SGHDN, CDR2 FVKESK, per germline. Trimming stripped 8 bases from V and 7 bases from J, with 17 bases between. The CDR3 sequence is 13 residues long. The CDR3 region is CASQSVPQGTQYF. The CDR3 nucleotides are TGTGCCAGCCAGTCGGTCCCTCAGGGGACCCAGTACTTC. Complete variable domain (other parts from reference TRBV14 and TRBJ2-5): EAGVTQFPSHSVIEKGQTVTLRCDPISGHDNLYWYRRVMGKEIKFLLHFVKESKQDESGMPNNRFLAERTGGTYSTLKVQPAELEDSGVYFCASQSVPQGTQYFGPGTRLLVL.

The chain links TRBV27 to TRBJ2-3; unclear D gene. V was trimmed by 5 bases and J by 1 base, leaving 10 bases between them. CDR3 length equals 14 residues. CDR1 and CDR2 (germline): MNHEY, SMNVEV (reference sequence). CDR3 sequence: CASSLKSGTDTQYF. For the CDR3, the DNA is TGTGCCAGCAGTCTCAAATCAGGCACAGATACGCAGTATTTT.

This sequence joins TRBV7-8 and TRBJ2-5; maybe TRBD1 (6 bases). This CDR3 comprises 16 residues. CDR1 SGHVS and CDR2 FQNEAQ come from the germline V gene. Trimming removed 2 bases at V and 5 bases at J, with 18 bases between. In nucleotides, the CDR3 is TGTGCCAGCAGCTTAAACCCTCTACAGGGTGGGGAGACCCAGTACTTC. It specifies CASSLNPLQGGETQYF.

The V gene is TRBV11-2, the J gene TRBJ1-3; TRBD1 is a possible D gene (5 bases). The CDR3 has 15 amino acids. Germline CDR1 SGHAT, CDR2 FQNNGV. Trimming left V 3 bases short and J 3 bases short, with 12 bases between. CDR3 DNA sequence: TGTGCCAGCAGCTTTCGGGGGTCATATGGAAACACCATATATTTT. This translates into CASSFRGSYGNTIYF.

V and J are TRBV19 and TRBJ2-3; 7 bases agree with TRBD1. With V trimmed by 5 bases and J by 6 bases, 11 bases remained unmatched. The CDR3 loop spans 15 amino acids. The germline CDR1 and CDR2 sequences are LNHDA and SQIVND (reference sequence). As DNA, the CDR3 is TGTGCCAGTAGTCTAAGGACAGGTCGCGTCGATACGCAGTATTTT. Protein sequence: CASSLRTGRVDTQYF.

V and J are TRBV4-1 and TRBJ1-5; 9 positions match TRBD1. V was pared by 5 bases and J by 5 bases, with 4 bases of the junction left unmatched. The CDR3 covers 14 residues. Germline V gene sequence: CDR1 MGHRA, CDR2 YSYEKL. Here the CDR3 DNA reads TGCGCCAGCAGCTTCCGGGACAGGGATCAGCCCCAGCATTTT. Amino acids: CASSFRDRDQPQHF.

This sequence joins TRBV19 and TRBJ1-2, with 8 nucleotides matching TRBD1. This CDR3 spans 18 amino acids. CDR1 is LNHDA and CDR2 is SQIVND in the germline V gene (reference sequence). V was pared by 5 bases and J by 0 bases, with 14 bases of the junction left unmatched. DNA for the CDR3: TGTGCCAGTAGTGATGGGTTTGGGACAGGCAATACTAACTATGGCTACACCTTC. It encodes CASSDGFGTGNTNYGYTF.

The chain is built from TRBV20-1 and TRBJ2-7; D is unclear. V lost 5 bases to trimming and J lost 5 bases, with 10 bases between them. Germline CDR1 is DFQATT and CDR2 is SNEGSKA (reference sequence). The CDR3 consists of 11 residues. The CDR3: CSALRQDEQYF. In nucleotides, the CDR3 is TGCAGTGCTCTCCGGCAGGACGAGCAGTACTTC.

The chain is built from TRBV10-2 and TRBJ2-6; tentative D call: TRBD1 (6 bases). CDR1 WSHSY and CDR2 SAAADI come from the germline V gene. Trimming took off 6 bases at V and 1 base at J, with 10 bases between the two ends. The CDR3 length is 15 residues. CDR3 residues: CASSRTGSGANVLTF. The CDR3, as DNA: TGCGCCAGCAGCCGAACAGGGTCTGGGGCCAACGTCCTGACTTTC.

The DNA for the CDR3 is TGTGCCAGCAGTCCCCAGGGACTCAATTCACCCCTCCACTTT. Its protein product is CASSPQGLNSPLHF. This chain uses TRBV25-1 with TRBJ1-6; a possible D gene is TRBD1 (5 bases). Germline values: CDR1 MGHDK, CDR2 SYGVNS. The CDR3 runs 14 residues. The germline V and J ends were trimmed by 5 bases and 7 bases, with 12 bases remaining between them. Together with reference TRBV25-1 and TRBJ1-6, the CDR3 gives the full variable domain: EADIYQTPRYLVIGTGKKITLECSQTMGHDKMYWYQQDPGMELHLIHYSYGVNSTEKGDLSSESTVSRIRTEHFPLTLESARPSHTSQYLCASSPQGLNSPLHFGNGTRLTVT.

The J gene is TRBJ1-2, the V gene TRBV2, with D uncertain. CDR3 size: 14 residues. V lost 4 bases and J 7 bases, leaving 16 bases between the germline ends. Germline lookup yields CDR1 SNHLY and CDR2 FYNNEI. The CDR3 reads CASSVGRSIGGYTF. CDR3 coding DNA: TGTGCCAGCAGTGTGGGCCGCTCTATAGGTGGCTACACCTTC. Supplemented by reference TRBV2 and TRBJ1-2, the full variable domain reads EPEVTQTPSHQVTQMGQEVILRCVPISNHLYFYWYRQILGQKVEFLVSFYNNEISEKSEIFDDQFSVERPDGSNFTLKIRSTKLEDSAMYFCASSVGRSIGGYTFGSGTRLTVV.

The V and J genes are TRBV24-1 and TRBJ2-5; TRBD1 is a possible D gene (5 bases). This CDR3 region has 14 residues. Germline CDR1 and CDR2: KGHDR and SFDVKD. Trimming removed 5 bases at V and 4 bases at J, with 13 bases between. The CDR3 DNA reads TGTGCCACCAGTGCTGAAGGGGTTAGAGAGACCCAGTACTTC. It encodes CATSAEGVRETQYF.

V and J are TRBV4-2 and TRBJ1-2; possibly TRBD1 for D (5 bases). The CDR3 consists of 17 residues. V was shortened by 1 base and J by 8 bases, with 23 bases between the two germline ends. The germline V gene has CDR1 LGHNA and CDR2 YNFKEQ. CDR3 coding DNA: TGTGCCAGCAGCCAAGTGCGGGGGAGCGGAAACGCTGGAGGCTACACCTTC. It is translated as CASSQVRGSGNAGGYTF.

This clone was observed a single time. The rearrangement uses TRBV6-6 and TRBJ1-5; 7 nucleotides line up with TRBD1. The CDR3 runs to 14 residues. From germline, CDR1 is MNHNY and CDR2 SVGAGI (reference sequence). V dropped 4 bases and J dropped 7; count of bases not matched to a gene: 7. CDR3 region: CASSLTGVGQPQHF. The CDR3, as DNA: TGTGCCAGCAGTTTAACAGGGGTAGGCCAGCCCCAGCATTTT.